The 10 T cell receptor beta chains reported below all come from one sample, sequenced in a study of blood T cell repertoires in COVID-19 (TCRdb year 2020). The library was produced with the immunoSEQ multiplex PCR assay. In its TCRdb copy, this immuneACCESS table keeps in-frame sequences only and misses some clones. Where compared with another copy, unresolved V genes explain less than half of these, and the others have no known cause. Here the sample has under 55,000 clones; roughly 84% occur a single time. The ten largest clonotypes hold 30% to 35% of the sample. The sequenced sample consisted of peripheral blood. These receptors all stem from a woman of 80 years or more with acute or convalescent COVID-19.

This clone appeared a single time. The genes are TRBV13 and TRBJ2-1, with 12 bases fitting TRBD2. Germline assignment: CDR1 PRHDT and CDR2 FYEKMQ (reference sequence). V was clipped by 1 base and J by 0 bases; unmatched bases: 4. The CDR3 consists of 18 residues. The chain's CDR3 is CASSLASGRALSYNEQFF. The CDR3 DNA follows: TGTGCCAGCAGCTTAGCTAGCGGGAGGGCCCTCTCCTACAATGAGCAGTTCTTC.

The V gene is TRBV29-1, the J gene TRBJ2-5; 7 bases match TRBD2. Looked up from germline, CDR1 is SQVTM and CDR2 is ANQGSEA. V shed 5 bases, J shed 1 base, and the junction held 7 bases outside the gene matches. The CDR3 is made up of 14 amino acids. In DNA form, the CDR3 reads TGCAGCGTTCTGGGGGGGAGCCTCCAAGAGACCCAGTACTTC. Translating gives CSVLGGSLQETQYF.

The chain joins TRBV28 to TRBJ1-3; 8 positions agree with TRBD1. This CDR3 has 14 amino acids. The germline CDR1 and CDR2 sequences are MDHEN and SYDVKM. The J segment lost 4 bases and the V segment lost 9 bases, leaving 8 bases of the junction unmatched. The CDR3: CASNTGGKGNTIYF. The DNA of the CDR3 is TGTGCCAGTAATACAGGGGGAAAAGGAAACACCATATATTTT.

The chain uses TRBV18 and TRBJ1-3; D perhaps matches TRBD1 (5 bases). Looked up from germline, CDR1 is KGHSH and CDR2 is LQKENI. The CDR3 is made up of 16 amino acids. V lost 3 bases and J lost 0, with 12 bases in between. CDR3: CASSPLPTGSGNTIYF. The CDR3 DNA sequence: TGTGCCAGCTCACCTCTCCCCACAGGCTCTGGAAACACCATATATTTT.

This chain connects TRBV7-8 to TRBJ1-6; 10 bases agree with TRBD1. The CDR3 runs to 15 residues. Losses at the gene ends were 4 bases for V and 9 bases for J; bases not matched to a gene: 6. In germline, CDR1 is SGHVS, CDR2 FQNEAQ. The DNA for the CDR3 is TGTGCCAGCAGCTGGGGGGGGGACAGGGGTTCACCCCTCCACTTT. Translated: CASSWGGDRGSPLHF.

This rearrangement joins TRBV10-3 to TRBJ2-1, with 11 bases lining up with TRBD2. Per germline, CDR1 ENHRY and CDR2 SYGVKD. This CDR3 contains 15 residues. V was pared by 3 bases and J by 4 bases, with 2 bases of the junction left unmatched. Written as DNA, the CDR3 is TGTGCCATCAGTGATGGACTAGCGGGTTACAATGAGCAGTTCTTC. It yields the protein CAISDGLAGYNEQFF.

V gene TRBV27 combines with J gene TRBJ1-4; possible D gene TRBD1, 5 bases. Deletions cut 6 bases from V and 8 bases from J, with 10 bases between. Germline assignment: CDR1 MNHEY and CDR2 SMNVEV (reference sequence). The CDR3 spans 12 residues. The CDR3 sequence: CASRGVREKLFF. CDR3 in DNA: TGTGCCAGCAGAGGGGTGAGGGAAAAACTGTTTTTT.

The CDR3 bases are TGTGCCTGGAGTCACAACCAAAATGAAAAACTGTTTTTT. Encoded protein: CAWSHNQNEKLFF. The rearrangement joins TRBV30 to TRBJ1-4; D uncertain. The V end lost 2 bases, the J end lost 5 bases, and 9 bases lay between the germline ends. Germline V lookup: CDR1 GTSNPN, CDR2 SVGIG (reference sequence). The CDR3 spans 13 residues.

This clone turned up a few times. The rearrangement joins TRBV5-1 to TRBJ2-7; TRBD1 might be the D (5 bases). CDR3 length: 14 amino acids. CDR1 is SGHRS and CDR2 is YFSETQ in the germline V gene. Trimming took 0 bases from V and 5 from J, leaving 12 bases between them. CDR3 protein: CASSLAPGYHEQYF. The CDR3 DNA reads TGCGCCAGCAGCTTGGCCCCAGGGTACCACGAGCAGTACTTC.

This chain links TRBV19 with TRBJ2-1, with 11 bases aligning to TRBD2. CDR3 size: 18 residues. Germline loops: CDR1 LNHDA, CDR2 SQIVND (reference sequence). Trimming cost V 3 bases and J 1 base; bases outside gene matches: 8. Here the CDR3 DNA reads TGTGCCAGTAGTATCAATAGCGGGAGGGCCGGGTCCTACAATGAGCAGTTCTTC. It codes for CASSINSGRAGSYNEQFF.